The clone carrying this T cell receptor (beta chain) was picked up a small number of times. Germline CDR1 is LGHDT and CDR2 is YNNKEL (reference sequence). The CDR3 length is 14 residues. Trimming at V came to 4 bases and at J to 10 bases, leaving 9 bases not matched to a gene. Original handling: Amplification from reference gene primers served as the basis for estimated nucleated cell counts. Sequencing was performed with immunoSEQ multiplex PCR; in TCRdb, only in-frame clones are kept and a portion is missing. V, J and clone size derive from that table, while D and trimming were established from the DNA sequence. The data show under 200,000 clones, roughly 80% seen once. This record comes from a study of blood T cell repertoires in COVID-19. The overall study: Donors in the United States, Italy and Spain gave samples during acute or convalescent COVID-19. Sample material is recorded as cDNA or gDNA derived from T cells, B-cell-depleted T cells, or PBMCs.

The receptor was derived from a young woman with acute or convalescent COVID-19. The material sequenced was peripheral blood. The J gene is TRBJ1-2, the V gene TRBV3-1 (or the pseudogene TRBV3-2), with 10 positions matching TRBD1. CDR3 protein: CASSRRGTGAHYTF. The CDR3 nucleotides read TGTGCCAGCAGCCGTCGTGGGACAGGGGCGCACTACACCTTC.